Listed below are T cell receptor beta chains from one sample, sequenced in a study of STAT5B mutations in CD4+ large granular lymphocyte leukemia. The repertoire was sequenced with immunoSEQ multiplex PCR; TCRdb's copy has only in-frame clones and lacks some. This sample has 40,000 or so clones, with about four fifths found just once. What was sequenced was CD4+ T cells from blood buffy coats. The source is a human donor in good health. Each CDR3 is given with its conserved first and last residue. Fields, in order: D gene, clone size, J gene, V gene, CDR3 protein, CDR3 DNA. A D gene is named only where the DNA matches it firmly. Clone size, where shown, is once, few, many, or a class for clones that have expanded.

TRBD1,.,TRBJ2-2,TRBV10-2,CASSRQGATGELFF,TGCGCCAGCAGCAGACAGGGGGCGACCGGGGAGCTGTTTTTT
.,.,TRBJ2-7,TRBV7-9,CASSLAGGLEQYF,TGTGCCAGCAGCTTAGCGGGGGGGCTCGAGCAGTACTTC
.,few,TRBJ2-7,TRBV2,CARTEGSEAYEQYF,TGTGCCAGGACGGAGGGTAGCGAGGCCTACGAGCAGTACTTC
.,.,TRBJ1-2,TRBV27,CASSLRVDLGYTF,TGTGCCAGCAGTTTAAGGGTGGATTTAGGCTACACCTTC
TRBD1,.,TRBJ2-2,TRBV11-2,CASSLFGTGITGELFF,TGTGCCAGCAGCTTATTTGGGACAGGGATTACCGGGGAGCTGTTTTTT
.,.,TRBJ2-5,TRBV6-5,CASSGGHETQYF,TGTGCCAGCAGTGGAGGGCACGAGACCCAGTACTTC
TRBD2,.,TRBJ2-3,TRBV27,CASSRTAGGSASTDTQYF,TGTGCCAGCAGTCGGACGGCGGGAGGGAGTGCTAGCACAGATACGCAGTATTTT
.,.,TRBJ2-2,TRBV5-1,CASSRSEAFTGELFF,TGCGCCAGCAGCCGGAGCGAGGCCTTCACCGGGGAGCTGTTTTTT
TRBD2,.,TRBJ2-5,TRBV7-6,CASSNLAGGRIGETQYF,TGTGCCAGCAGCAACTTAGCGGGGGGGCGGATTGGAGAGACCCAGTACTTC
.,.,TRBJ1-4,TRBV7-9,CASSPRGQGYGEKLFF,TGTGCCAGCAGCCCTAGAGGGCAGGGCTATGGTGAAAAACTGTTTTTT
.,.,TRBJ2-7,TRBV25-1,CASSDRDYEQYF,TGTGCCAGCAGTGACAGGGATTACGAGCAGTACTTC
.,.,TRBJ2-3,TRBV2,CASSVSRDTDTQYF,TGTGCCAGCAGTGTCTCCCGGGACACAGATACGCAGTATTTT
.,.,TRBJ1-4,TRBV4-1,CASSQPTGSNEKLFF,TGCGCCAGCAGCCAACCGACAGGTTCTAATGAAAAACTGTTTTTT
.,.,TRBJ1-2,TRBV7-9,CASSLWPGFYGYTF,TGTGCCAGCAGCTTATGGCCTGGGTTTTATGGCTACACCTTC
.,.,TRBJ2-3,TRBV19,CASRGLSTDTQYF,TGTGCCAGTAGGGGACTTTCCACAGATACGCAGTATTTT
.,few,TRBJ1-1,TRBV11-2,CASSLRGSEAFF,TGTGCCAGCAGCTTACGGGGGAGTGAAGCTTTCTTT
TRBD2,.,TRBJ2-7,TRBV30,CFVGGAYYEQYF,TGTTTCGTCGGGGGGGCTTACTACGAGCAGTACTTC
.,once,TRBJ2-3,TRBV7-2,CASSRLGSTDTQYF,TGTGCCAGCAGCCGTTTGGGAAGCACAGATACGCAGTATTTT
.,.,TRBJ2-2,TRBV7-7,CASSLGDTGELFF,TGTGCTAGCAGCCTCGGAGACACCGGGGAGCTGTTTTTT
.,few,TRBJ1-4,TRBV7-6,CASSFSGRELFF,TGTGCCAGCAGCTTCTCAGGGAGAGAACTGTTTTTT
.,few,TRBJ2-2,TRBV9,CASSVLGGELFF,TGTGCCAGCAGCGTACTTGGCGGGGAGCTGTTTTTT
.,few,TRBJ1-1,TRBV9,CASSLDLGTEAFF,TGTGCCAGCAGCCTCGATCTAGGGACTGAAGCTTTCTTT
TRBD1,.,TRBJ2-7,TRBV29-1,CSVSSGTGASEQYF,TGCAGCGTTAGTTCCGGGACAGGGGCCTCCGAGCAGTACTTC
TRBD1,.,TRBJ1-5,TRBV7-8,CASSRDRTHSNQPQHF,TGTGCCAGCAGCAGGGACAGGACGCATAGCAATCAGCCCCAGCATTTT
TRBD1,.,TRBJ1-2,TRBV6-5,CASQGGGSYGYTF,TGTGCCAGCCAGGGAGGGGGCAGCTATGGCTACACCTTC
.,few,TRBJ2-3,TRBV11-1,CASSLAGAPTDTQYF,TGTGCCAGCAGCTTAGCCGGGGCCCCCACGGATACGCAGTATTTT
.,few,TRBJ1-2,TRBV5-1,CASRLEGYGYTF,TGCGCCAGCAGGCTGGAGGGTTATGGCTACACCTTC
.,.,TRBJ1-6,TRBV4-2,CASSRQDSPLHF,TGTGCCAGCAGCCGACAAGATTCACCCCTCCACTTT
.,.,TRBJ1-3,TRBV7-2,CASSRNGRQSGNTIYF,TGTGCCAGCAGCCGAAACGGGCGGCAGTCCGGAAACACCATATATTTT